One sample yielded the 18 T cell receptor beta chains listed below, sequenced in a study of graft-versus-host responses after intestinal transplantation. These receptors lack a known antigen. Clones were read by immunoSEQ multiplex PCR, and TCRdb kept only the in-frame ones, dropping some. The data contain over 100,000 clones, approximately 95% of them seen just once; the ten biggest clones take up roughly 3.5%. The sample consisted of unstimulated CD8+ T cells sorted from spleen or lymph node cells, taken before intestinal transplant. Every receptor here comes from a human donor who received an intestinal transplant.

This chain uses TRBV28 with TRBJ1-4; 8 nucleotides align to TRBD1. Germline V CDR1 and CDR2: MDHEN, SYDVKM. The CDR3 length is 14 residues. V shed 5 bases and J 6 bases; nucleotides not matched to a gene: 5. Here the CDR3 DNA reads TGTGCCAGCAGTCTCACAGGGGGTTATGAAAAACTGTTTTTT. Its protein is CASSLTGGYEKLFF.

The chain has TRBV6-1 and TRBJ1-5; D not certain. Germline CDR1 reads MNHNS; CDR2 reads SASEGT. Trimming removed 3 bases from V and 1 base from J, with 10 bases in between. There are 15 residues in the CDR3. The CDR3 reads CASSEGGPSNQPQHF. The DNA for the CDR3 is TGTGCCAGCAGTGAGGGAGGGCCAAGCAATCAGCCCCAGCATTTT.

This clone occurred once. The V call is TRBV9, the J call TRBJ1-2; 8 positions match TRBD1. V dropped 0 bases and J dropped 6; count of bases not matched to a gene: 7. Germline V CDR1 and CDR2: SGDLS, YYNGEE. The CDR3 extends over 15 amino acids. The DNA of the CDR3 is TGTGCCAGCAGCGTAGGCACAGGGGGGGACAATGGCTACACCTTC. As protein: CASSVGTGGDNGYTF.

The chain employs TRBV6-5 and TRBJ2-7; TRBD2 matches 9 bases. Germline V gene lookup returns CDR1 MNHEY and CDR2 SVGAGI. CDR3 length equals 14 residues. Unmatched junction bases numbered 12, after V lost 11 bases and J lost 4 bases. DNA of the CDR3: TGTGCCCCCAGCGGGGCGGGAGGGCCGTACGAGCAGTACTTC. Protein sequence: CAPSGAGGPYEQYF.

The chain has TRBV5-5 and TRBJ1-4; TRBD1 matches 9 bases. The CDR3 consists of 14 residues. Germline trimming cut 0 bases from V and 6 bases from J; bases unmatched to any gene: 0. From germline, CDR1 is SGHKS and CDR2 YYEKEE (reference sequence). As DNA, the CDR3 is TGTGCCAGCAGCTTGGGACAGGGGGATGAAAAACTGTTTTTT. It yields the protein CASSLGQGDEKLFF.

The chain uses TRBV10-3 and TRBJ2-7, with no clear D. Trimming pared 1 base from V and 3 bases from J, leaving 4 bases between. The CDR3 contains 12 residues. Germline-derived CDR1 and CDR2 are ENHRY and SYGVKD. The DNA for the CDR3 is TGTGCCATCAGTGAGTTCGTCTACGAGCAGTACTTC. It encodes CAISEFVYEQYF.

This chain connects TRBV19 to TRBJ2-1, with 15 bases lining up with TRBD2. Germline V gene sequence: CDR1 LNHDA, CDR2 SQIVND (reference sequence). Trimming removed 6 bases from V and 4 bases from J; junction bases left unmatched: 7. This CDR3 spans 17 amino acids. CDR3 protein: CASRGTSGRLQYNEQFF. CDR3 coding DNA: TGTGCCAGTAGAGGGACTAGCGGGAGGCTACAATACAATGAGCAGTTCTTC. The variable domain in full, completed from reference TRBV19 and TRBJ2-1, reads DGGITQSPKYLFRKEGQNVTLSCEQNLNHDAMYWYRQDPGQGLRLIYYSQIVNDFQKGDIAEGYSVSREKKESFPLTVTSAQKNPTAFYLCASRGTSGRLQYNEQFFGPGTRLTVL.

This clone was found once. The rearrangement links TRBV6-5 to TRBJ2-7; possibly TRBD1 or TRBD2 for D (5 bases each). Trimming removed 2 bases at V and 5 bases at J, with 16 bases between. This CDR3 comprises 15 residues. CDR1 is MNHEY and CDR2 is SVGAGI in the germline V gene. The CDR3 DNA is TGTGCCAGCAGTTACCCTCCTGGGGGTCGCGACGAGCAGTACTTC. This translates into CASSYPPGGRDEQYF.

The chain is built from TRBV27 and TRBJ2-1; possible D gene TRBD1, 5 bases. CDR3 size: 13 residues. Germline CDR1 MNHEY, CDR2 SMNVEV (reference sequence). Trimming stripped 7 bases from V and 7 bases from J, with 14 bases between. CDR3 amino acids: CASKNPGRNEQFF. As DNA, the CDR3 is TGTGCCAGCAAAAACCCAGGGCGTAATGAGCAGTTCTTC.

The J gene is TRBJ2-5, the V gene TRBV27; 8 bases line up with TRBD2. Germline V gives CDR1 MNHEY, CDR2 SMNVEV (reference sequence). The CDR3 consists of 18 residues. Trimming removed 3 bases from V and 9 bases from J; junction bases left unmatched: 21. The CDR3 here is CASSFTGGAGGRPKAQYF. CDR3 coding DNA: TGTGCCAGCAGTTTCACGGGTGGGGCGGGAGGCCGTCCGAAGGCCCAGTACTTC.

The chain employs TRBV10-2 and TRBJ2-1; TRBD2 matches 11 bases. Germline lookup yields CDR1 WSHSY and CDR2 SAAADI. Trimming removed 5 bases from V and 12 bases from J; junction bases left unmatched: 6. The CDR3 is 13 residues long. This CDR3 reads CASSPGTSGLQFF. CDR3 DNA: TGCGCCAGCAGTCCCGGGACTAGCGGACTGCAGTTCTTC.

This sequence joins TRBV5-8 and TRBJ1-3; D is ambiguous. Looked up from germline, CDR1 is SGHTS and CDR2 is YDEGEE. The V end lost 0 bases, the J end lost 0 bases, and 10 bases lay between the germline ends. The CDR3 loop spans 16 amino acids. The CDR3: CASSLGSRISGNTIYF. The CDR3 nucleotides read TGTGCCAGCAGCTTGGGTTCCAGAATCTCTGGAAACACCATATATTTT. The full variable domain, completed using reference TRBV5-8 and TRBJ1-3, is EAGVTQSPTHLIKTRGQQATLRCSPISGHTSVYWYQQALGLGLQFLLWYDEGEERNRGNFPPRFSGRQFPNYSSELNVNALELEDSALYLCASSLGSRISGNTIYFGEGSWLTVV.

This chain joins TRBV9 and TRBJ2-7; 8 nucleotides agree with TRBD1. The CDR3 sequence is 13 residues long. Germline loops: CDR1 SGDLS, CDR2 YYNGEE. V dropped 7 bases and J dropped 5; count of bases not matched to a gene: 8. The CDR3 reads CASGQGSRNEQYF. CDR3 nucleotides: TGTGCCAGCGGACAGGGCTCTCGCAACGAGCAGTACTTC.

V and J are TRBV5-6 and TRBJ1-1, with TRBD1 identical over 10 bases. The germline V gene has CDR1 SGHDT and CDR2 YYEEEE. CDR3 size: 13 residues. Losses at the gene ends were 6 bases for V and 5 bases for J; bases not matched to a gene: 4. CDR3 nucleotide sequence: TGTGCCAGCACGACAGGGGGCGCGACTGAAGCTTTCTTT. As protein: CASTTGGATEAFF. The entire variable domain, with the rest obtained from reference TRBV5-6 and TRBJ1-1, is as follows: DAGVTQSPTHLIKTRGQQVTLRCSPKSGHDTVSWYQQALGQGPQFIFQYYEEEERQRGNFPDRFSGHQFPNYSSELNVNALLLGDSALYLCASTTGGATEAFFGQGTRLTVV.

This sequence joins TRBV28 and TRBJ2-3; D is uncertain. Trimming pared 2 bases from V and 9 bases from J, leaving 9 bases between. The CDR3 extends over 12 amino acids. Per germline, CDR1 MDHEN and CDR2 SYDVKM. The CDR3 coding sequence is TGTGCCAGCAGTTTAGTGGCGAGGACGCAGTATTTT. This sequence encodes CASSLVARTQYF.

The rearrangement links TRBV18 to TRBJ2-7, with TRBD2 matching 9 bases. V lost 1 base and J lost 0; bases outside the gene matches: 7. CDR1 KGHSH and CDR2 LQKENI come from the germline V gene. The CDR3 contains 17 residues. For the CDR3, the DNA is TGTGCCAGCTCACCACAGGAGCTAGCGGGGTTCTCCTACGAGCAGTACTTC. Protein: CASSPQELAGFSYEQYF. Drawing the rest from reference TRBV18 and TRBJ2-7, the complete variable domain is NAGVMQNPRHLVRRRGQEARLRCSPMKGHSHVYWYRQLPEEGLKFMVYLQKENIIDESGMPKERFSAEFPKEGPSILRIQQVVRGDSAAYFCASSPQELAGFSYEQYFGPGTRLTVT.

This chain joins TRBV9 and TRBJ2-3, with D possibly matching TRBD2 (5 bases). V was cut by 1 base and J by 6 bases, with 18 bases left in between. Germline V gives CDR1 SGDLS, CDR2 YYNGEE. The CDR3 runs 16 residues. CDR3 sequence (DNA): TGTGCCAGCAGCGTAAAGGGCGTTGAGAGGGCGGATACGCAGTATTTT. It codes for CASSVKGVERADTQYF.

This chain links TRBV9 with TRBJ1-2; D might be TRBD1 (5 bases). CDR3 length: 14 residues. Germline CDR1 reads SGDLS; CDR2 reads YYNGEE. V lost 0 bases to trimming and J lost 6 bases, with 12 bases between them. The CDR3 protein is CASSVEGKSHGYTF. The CDR3 DNA reads TGTGCCAGCAGCGTAGAGGGGAAATCTCATGGCTACACCTTC. The complete variable domain, with remaining parts taken from reference TRBV9 and TRBJ1-2, reads DSGVTQTPKHLITATGQRVTLRCSPRSGDLSVYWYQQSLDQGLQFLIQYYNGEERAKGNILERFSAQQFPDLHSELNLSSLELGDSALYFCASSVEGKSHGYTFGSGTRLTVV.